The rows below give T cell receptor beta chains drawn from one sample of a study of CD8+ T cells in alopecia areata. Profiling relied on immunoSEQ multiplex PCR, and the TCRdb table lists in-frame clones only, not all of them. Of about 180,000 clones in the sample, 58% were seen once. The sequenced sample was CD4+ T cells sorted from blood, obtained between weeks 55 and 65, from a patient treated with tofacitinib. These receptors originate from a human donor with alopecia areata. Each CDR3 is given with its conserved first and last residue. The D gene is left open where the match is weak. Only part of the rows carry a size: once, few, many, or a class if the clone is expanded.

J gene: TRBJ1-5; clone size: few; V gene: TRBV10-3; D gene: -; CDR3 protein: CAISDGDRTNQPQHF; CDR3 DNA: TGTGCCATCAGCGACGGTGACAGAACTAATCAGCCCCAGCATTTT
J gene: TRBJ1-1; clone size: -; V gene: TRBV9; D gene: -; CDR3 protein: CASSPWNTEAFF; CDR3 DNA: TGTGCCAGCAGCCCTTGGAACACTGAAGCTTTCTTT
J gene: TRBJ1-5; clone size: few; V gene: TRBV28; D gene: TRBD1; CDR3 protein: CASSPGGRDSNQPQHF; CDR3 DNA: TGTGCCAGCAGCCCAGGGGGCAGGGATAGCAATCAGCCCCAGCATTTT
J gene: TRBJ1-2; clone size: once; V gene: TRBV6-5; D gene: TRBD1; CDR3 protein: CASSLTGTNYGYTF; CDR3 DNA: TGTGCCAGCAGTCTGACAGGGACCAACTATGGCTACACCTTC
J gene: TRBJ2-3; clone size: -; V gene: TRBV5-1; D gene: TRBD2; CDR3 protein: CASSLAGLAAATDTQYF; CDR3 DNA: TGCGCCAGCAGCTTGGCTGGACTAGCGGCGGCCACAGATACGCAGTATTTT
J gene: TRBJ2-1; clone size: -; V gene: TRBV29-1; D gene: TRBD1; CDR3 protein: CSVDKGQGAIEQFF; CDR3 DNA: TGCAGCGTTGATAAAGGACAGGGGGCGATTGAGCAGTTCTTC
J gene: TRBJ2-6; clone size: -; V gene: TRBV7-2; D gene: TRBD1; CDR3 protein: CASSYRGGGANVLTF; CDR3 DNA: TGTGCCAGCAGCTACAGGGGCGGTGGGGCCAACGTCCTGACTTTC
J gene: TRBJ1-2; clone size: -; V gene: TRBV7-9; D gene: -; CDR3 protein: CASSFSGGRHIGYTF; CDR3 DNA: TGTGCCAGCAGTTTTTCGGGGGGCCGCCATATTGGCTACACCTTC
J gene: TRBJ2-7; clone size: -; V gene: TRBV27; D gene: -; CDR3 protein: CASSLYSVSYEQYF; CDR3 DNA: TGTGCCAGCAGTTTATATTCAGTGTCCTACGAGCAGTACTTC
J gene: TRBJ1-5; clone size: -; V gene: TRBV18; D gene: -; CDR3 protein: CASSPEGDNQPQHF; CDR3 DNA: TGTGCCAGCTCACCAGAAGGGGACAATCAGCCCCAGCATTTT
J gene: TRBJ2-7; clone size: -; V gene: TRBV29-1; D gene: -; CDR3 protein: CSVEGAYEQYF; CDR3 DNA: TGCAGCGTTGAGGGAGCCTACGAGCAGTACTTC
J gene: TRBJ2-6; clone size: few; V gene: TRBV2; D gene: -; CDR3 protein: CASSEAGSSGANVLTF; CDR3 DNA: TGTGCCAGCAGCGAGGCGGGTAGCTCTGGGGCCAACGTCCTGACTTTC
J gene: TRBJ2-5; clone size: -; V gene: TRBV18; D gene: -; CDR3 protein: CASSPLPAQETQYF; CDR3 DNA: TGTGCCAGCTCACCGTTGCCGGCACAAGAGACCCAGTACTTC
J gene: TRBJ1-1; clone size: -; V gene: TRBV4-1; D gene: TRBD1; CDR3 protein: CASSSRTGNTEAFF; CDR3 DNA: TGCGCCAGCAGCTCGCGGACAGGGAACACTGAAGCTTTCTTT
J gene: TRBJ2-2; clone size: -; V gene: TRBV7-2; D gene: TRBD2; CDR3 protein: CASSLGLALPGELFF; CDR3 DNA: TGTGCCAGCAGCTTAGGACTAGCTCTACCCGGGGAGCTGTTTTTT
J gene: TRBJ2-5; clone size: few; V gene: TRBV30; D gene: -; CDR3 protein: CAWSIQGQETQYF; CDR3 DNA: TGTGCCTGGAGTATCCAGGGTCAAGAGACCCAGTACTTC
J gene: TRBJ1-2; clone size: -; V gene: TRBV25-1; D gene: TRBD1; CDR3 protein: CASSRTGNYGYTF; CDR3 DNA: TGTGCCAGCAGCAGGACAGGGAACTATGGCTACACCTTC
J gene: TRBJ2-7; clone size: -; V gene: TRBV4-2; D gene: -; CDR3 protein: CASSQELRMGHEQYF; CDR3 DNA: TGTGCCAGCAGCCAAGAGCTGAGGATGGGGCACGAGCAGTACTTC
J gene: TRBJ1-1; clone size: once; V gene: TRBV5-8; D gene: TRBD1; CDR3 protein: CASSLVSQGVGAFF; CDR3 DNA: TGTGCCAGCAGCTTGGTCTCCCAGGGGGTCGGAGCTTTCTTT
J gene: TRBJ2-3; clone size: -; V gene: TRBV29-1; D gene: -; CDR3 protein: CSVTRGVGTDTQYF; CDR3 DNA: TGCAGCGTTACGCGGGGAGTGGGCACAGATACGCAGTATTTT
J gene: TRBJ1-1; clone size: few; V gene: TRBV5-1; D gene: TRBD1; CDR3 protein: CASGTGENTEAFF; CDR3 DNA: TGCGCCAGCGGGACAGGGGAGAACACTGAAGCTTTCTTT
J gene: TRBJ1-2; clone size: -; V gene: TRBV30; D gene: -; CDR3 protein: CAWSAGLRTNGYTF; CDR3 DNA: TGTGCCTGGTCCGCGGGATTACGGACAAATGGCTACACCTTC
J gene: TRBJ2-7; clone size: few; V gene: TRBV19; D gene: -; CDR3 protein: CASSFVGNEQYF; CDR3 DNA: TGTGCCAGTAGTTTCGTAGGGAACGAGCAGTACTTC
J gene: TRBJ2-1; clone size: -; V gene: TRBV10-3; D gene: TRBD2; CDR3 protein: CAITNVAGGPLNEQFF; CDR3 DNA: TGTGCCATCACCAACGTAGCGGGGGGGCCGCTCAATGAGCAGTTCTTC
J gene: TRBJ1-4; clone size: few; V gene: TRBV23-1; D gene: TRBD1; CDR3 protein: CASSRDRARFF; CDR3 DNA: TGCGCCAGCAGTCGAGACAGGGCGCGGTTTTTT
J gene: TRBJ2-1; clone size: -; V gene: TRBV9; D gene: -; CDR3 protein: CASSAFDEDNEQFF; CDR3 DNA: TGTGCCAGCAGCGCCTTCGATGAAGACAATGAGCAGTTCTTC
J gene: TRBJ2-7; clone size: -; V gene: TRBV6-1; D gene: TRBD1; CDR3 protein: CASSEYGTAPYEQYF; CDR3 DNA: TGTGCCAGCAGTGAATACGGGACAGCCCCCTACGAGCAGTACTTC
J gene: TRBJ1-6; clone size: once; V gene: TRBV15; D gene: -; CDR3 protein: CATSPRHNSPLHF; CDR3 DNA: TGTGCCACCAGCCCACGGCATAATTCACCCCTCCACTTT
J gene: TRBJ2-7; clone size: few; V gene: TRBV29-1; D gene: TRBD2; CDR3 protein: CSVRGLAGYEQYF; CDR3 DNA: TGCAGCGTTAGGGGACTAGCGGGATACGAGCAGTACTTC
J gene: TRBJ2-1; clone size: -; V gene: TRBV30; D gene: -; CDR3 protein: CAWTGLSYNEQFF; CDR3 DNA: TGTGCCTGGACCGGCCTCTCCTACAATGAGCAGTTCTTC
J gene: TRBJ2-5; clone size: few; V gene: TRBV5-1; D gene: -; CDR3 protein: CASTSRGYQETQYF; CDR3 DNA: TGCGCCAGCACTAGCCGCGGGTACCAAGAGACCCAGTACTTC
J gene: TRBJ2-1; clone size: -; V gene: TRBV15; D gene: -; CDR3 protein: CATSPGRGVGNEQFF; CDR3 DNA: TGTGCCACCAGCCCCGGCAGGGGAGTAGGCAATGAGCAGTTCTTC
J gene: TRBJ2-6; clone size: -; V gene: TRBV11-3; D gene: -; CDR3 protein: CASSLESIASGANVLTF; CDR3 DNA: TGTGCCAGCAGCTTAGAGAGCATTGCCTCTGGGGCCAACGTCCTGACTTTC
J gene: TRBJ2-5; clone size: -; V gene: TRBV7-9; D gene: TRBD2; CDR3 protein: CASSLGRLAGVQETQYF; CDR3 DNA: TGTGCCAGCAGCTTAGGGCGCCTAGCGGGGGTTCAAGAGACCCAGTACTTC
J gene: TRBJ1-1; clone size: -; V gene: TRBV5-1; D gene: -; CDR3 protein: CASSPQGVTEAFF; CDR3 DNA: TGCGCCAGCAGCCCACAGGGCGTCACTGAAGCTTTCTTT
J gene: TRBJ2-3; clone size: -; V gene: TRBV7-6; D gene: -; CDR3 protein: CASSFPGVDTQYF; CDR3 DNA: TGTGCCAGCAGCTTTCCGGGGGTGGATACGCAGTATTTT
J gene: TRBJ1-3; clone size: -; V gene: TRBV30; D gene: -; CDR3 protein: CAWSHGRSGNTIYF; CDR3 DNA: TGTGCCTGGAGTCACGGGCGCTCTGGAAACACCATATATTTT
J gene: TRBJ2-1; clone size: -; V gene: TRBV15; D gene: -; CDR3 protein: CATSIEREQFF; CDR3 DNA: TGTGCCACCAGCATTGAGCGGGAGCAGTTCTTC
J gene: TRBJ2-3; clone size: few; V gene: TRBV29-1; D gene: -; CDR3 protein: CSAIGQLITDTQYF; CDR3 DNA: TGCAGCGCCATCGGACAACTCATCACAGATACGCAGTATTTT
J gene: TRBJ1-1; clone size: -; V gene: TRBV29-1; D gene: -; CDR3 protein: CSVVGGFTEAFF; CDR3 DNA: TGCAGCGTTGTAGGGGGGTTCACTGAAGCTTTCTTT
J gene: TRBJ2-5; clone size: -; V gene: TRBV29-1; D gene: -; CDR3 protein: CSAQRGHRQETQYF; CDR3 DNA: TGCAGCGCCCAGAGGGGACACCGCCAAGAGACCCAGTACTTC
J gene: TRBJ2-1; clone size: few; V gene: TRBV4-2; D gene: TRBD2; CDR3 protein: CASSQDQVAGVNEQFF; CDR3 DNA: TGTGCCAGCAGCCAAGATCAGGTAGCGGGGGTAAATGAGCAGTTCTTC
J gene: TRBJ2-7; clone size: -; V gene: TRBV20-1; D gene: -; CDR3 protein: CSASPAFEQYF; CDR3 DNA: TGCAGTGCTAGTCCCGCATTCGAGCAGTACTTC
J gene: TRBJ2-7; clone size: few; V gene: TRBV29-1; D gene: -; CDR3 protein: CSVARGPTYEQYF; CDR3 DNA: TGCAGCGTTGCAAGGGGACCGACCTACGAGCAGTACTTC
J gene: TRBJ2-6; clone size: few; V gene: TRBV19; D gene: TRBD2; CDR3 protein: CASRGGVSGANVLTF; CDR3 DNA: TGTGCCAGTCGGGGAGGGGTCTCTGGGGCCAACGTCCTGACTTTC
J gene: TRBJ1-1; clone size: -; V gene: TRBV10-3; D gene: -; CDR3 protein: CAIRSGDMNTEAFF; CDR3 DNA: TGTGCCATCAGGTCGGGAGACATGAACACTGAAGCTTTCTTT
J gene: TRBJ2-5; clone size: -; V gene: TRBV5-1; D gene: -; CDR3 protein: CASSVRDPSQETQYF; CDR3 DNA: TGCGCCAGCAGCGTCCGGGACCCATCGCAAGAGACCCAGTACTTC
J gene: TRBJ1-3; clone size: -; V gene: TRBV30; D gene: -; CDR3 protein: CAWSFPSGNTIYF; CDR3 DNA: TGTGCCTGGAGTTTCCCTTCTGGAAACACCATATATTTT
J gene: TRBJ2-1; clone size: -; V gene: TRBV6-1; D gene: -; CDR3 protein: CASSGSGEQFF; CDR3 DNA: TGTGCCAGCAGTGGGTCGGGTGAGCAGTTCTTC
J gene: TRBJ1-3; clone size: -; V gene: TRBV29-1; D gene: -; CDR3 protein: CSVERSSGNTIYF; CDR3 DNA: TGCAGCGTTGAACGAAGCTCTGGAAACACCATATATTTT
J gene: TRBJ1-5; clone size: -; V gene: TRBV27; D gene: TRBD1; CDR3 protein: CASSSRQGGSNQPQHF; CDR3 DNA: TGTGCCAGCAGTTCAAGACAGGGGGGGAGCAATCAGCCCCAGCATTTT
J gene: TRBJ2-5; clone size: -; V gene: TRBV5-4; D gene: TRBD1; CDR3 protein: CASSRDREETQYF; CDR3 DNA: TGTGCCAGCAGCAGGGACAGGGAAGAGACCCAGTACTTC
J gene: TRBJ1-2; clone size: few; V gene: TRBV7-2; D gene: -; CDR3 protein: CATPTKETVYGYTF; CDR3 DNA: TGTGCCACCCCAACCAAAGAGACAGTCTATGGCTACACCTTC
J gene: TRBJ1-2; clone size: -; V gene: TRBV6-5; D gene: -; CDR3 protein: CASSAEGYGYTF; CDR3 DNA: TGTGCCAGCAGCGCAGAGGGCTATGGCTACACCTTC
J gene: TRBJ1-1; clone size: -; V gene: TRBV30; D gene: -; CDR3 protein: CAWSTLVNTEAFF; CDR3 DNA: TGTGCCTGGAGTACATTGGTGAACACTGAAGCTTTCTTT
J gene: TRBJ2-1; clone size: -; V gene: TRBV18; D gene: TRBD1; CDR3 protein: CASSPGTVLPNEQFF; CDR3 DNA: TGTGCCAGCTCACCCGGGACAGTTTTGCCCAATGAGCAGTTCTTC
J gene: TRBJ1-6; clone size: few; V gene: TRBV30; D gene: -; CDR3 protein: CAWSSNANSPLHF; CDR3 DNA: TGTGCCTGGAGTTCAAACGCTAATTCACCCCTCCACTTT
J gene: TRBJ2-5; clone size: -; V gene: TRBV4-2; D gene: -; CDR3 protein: CASSQEVGETQYF; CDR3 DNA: TGTGCCAGCAGCCAAGAGGTGGGGGAGACCCAGTACTTC
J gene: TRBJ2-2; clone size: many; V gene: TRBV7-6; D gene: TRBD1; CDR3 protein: CASSPGGLDRVNTGELFF; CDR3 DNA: TGTGCCAGCAGCCCAGGGGGTTTGGACAGGGTGAACACCGGGGAGCTGTTTTTT
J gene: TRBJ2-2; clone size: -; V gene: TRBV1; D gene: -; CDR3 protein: CTSSQVTTGFNTGELFF; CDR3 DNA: TGCACCAGCAGCCAAGTTACGACAGGTTTCAACACCGGGGAGCTGTTTTTT